A selection of T cell receptor beta chains follows, all from one sample in a study of blood T cell repertoires in COVID-19. Clones were sequenced by immunoSEQ multiplex PCR, and TCRdb holds only the in-frame ones, with some missing. The sample holds under 400,000 clones, 65% to 90% seen once. Input material: PBMCs or T cells enriched from blood (not recorded which). Receptor source: a middle-aged woman with acute COVID-19. The CDR3 runs from the conserved cysteine through the conserved F or W. The D gene is left open where the match is weak. Some rows have no size entry. The others give once, few or many, or a class for an expanded clone.

TGTGCCAGCAGCTTGACAGCCACCTACTCTGGGGCCAACGTCCTGACTTTC | CASSLTATYSGANVLTF | TRBJ2-6 | TRBV7-2 | 17 | NA | NA
TGTGCCAGCAGCTTGGTTTTAGGGGTCATCAATCAGCCCCAGCATTTT | CASSLVLGVINQPQHF | TRBJ1-5 | TRBV5-8 | 16 | NA | NA
TGTGCCACCAGCAGAGATTGGACAGGGGAAGAACAGCAGTTCTTC | CATSRDWTGEEQQFF | TRBJ2-1 | TRBV15 | 15 | TRBD1 | once
TGTGCCAGCAGCCAAGTCGGAGCTCGGGGATCGGGAAACACCATATATTTT | CASSQVGARGSGNTIYF | TRBJ1-3 | TRBV3-1/TRBV3-2 | 17 | NA | NA
TGTGCCAGCAGCCCTCAGCAGGGGGTTCCAGATACGCAGTATTTT | CASSPQQGVPDTQYF | TRBJ2-3 | TRBV9 | 15 | TRBD1 | NA
TGTGCCATCAGACAGGGGGCCGTGACAGATACGCAGTATTTT | CAIRQGAVTDTQYF | TRBJ2-3 | TRBV10-3 | 14 | TRBD1 | NA
TGTGCCAGCAGTCCAGACAGGGTCCCTCCTGAAGCTTTCTTT | CASSPDRVPPEAFF | TRBJ1-1 | TRBV6-5 | 14 | TRBD1 | NA
TGTGCCAGCAGCTCGCAGGTTAACTCTGGAAACACCATATATTTT | CASSSQVNSGNTIYF | TRBJ1-3 | TRBV7-8 | 15 | NA | NA
TGTGCCAGCAGCACGAGCTCTGGAAACACCATATATTTT | CASSTSSGNTIYF | TRBJ1-3 | TRBV5-4 | 13 | NA | NA
TGTGCCAGCAGGAAGGACAGATATAGCAATCAGCCCCAGCATTTT | CASRKDRYSNQPQHF | TRBJ1-5 | TRBV2 | 15 | NA | NA
TGTGCCAGCAGTGATCCCGGGACAGGGGGCTCAAAACTGTTTTTT | CASSDPGTGGSKLFF | TRBJ1-4 | TRBV2 | 15 | TRBD1 | once
TGTGCCAGCAGCCTGGATGCTGGGACACCTTATTCACCCCTCCACTTT | CASSLDAGTPYSPLHF | TRBJ1-6 | TRBV7-2 | 16 | NA | NA
TGTGCCGGCGGGACAGCCGGGGAGCTGTTTTTT | CAGGTAGELFF | TRBJ2-2 | TRBV3-1/TRBV3-2 | 11 | NA | NA
TGTGCCATCAGCCCCGATACAGGGAATGGAAACACCATATATTTT | CAISPDTGNGNTIYF | TRBJ1-3 | TRBV10-3 | 15 | NA | once
TGCAGCGTTGGGACAGACCGTCACCAAGAGACCCAGTACTTC | CSVGTDRHQETQYF | TRBJ2-5 | TRBV29-1 | 14 | NA | NA
TGTGCCATCAGTGAGTCAACAGGGATGGGTCAGCAGTACTTC | CAISESTGMGQQYF | TRBJ2-7 | TRBV10-3 | 14 | NA | NA
TGTGCCAGCAGCATACCAGGAATGAAGTCCGGGGAGCTGTTTTTT | CASSIPGMKSGELFF | TRBJ2-2 | TRBV5-4 | 15 | NA | once
TGCGCCAGCAGCTACAGGGGGTTTGGAGAGACCCAGTACTTC | CASSYRGFGETQYF | TRBJ2-5 | TRBV5-1 | 14 | TRBD1 | NA
TGCAGTGCTAGTGAGGGGGCCTCTGAAGCTTTCTTT | CSASEGASEAFF | TRBJ1-1 | TRBV20-1 | 12 | TRBD1 | once
TGTGCCAGCAGCATAAGACAGGTGAAACGTCAAGAGACCCAGTACTTC | CASSIRQVKRQETQYF | TRBJ2-5 | TRBV7-9 | 16 | NA | NA
TGTGCCATCAGTGGATGGACAGGGGGTGTGGGGGCCAACGTCCTGACTTTC | CAISGWTGGVGANVLTF | TRBJ2-6 | TRBV10-3 | 17 | TRBD1 | once
TGTGCCAGCAGTCCTTACAGGGCCTACGAGCAGTACTTC | CASSPYRAYEQYF | TRBJ2-7 | TRBV28 | 13 | NA | NA
TGTGCCAGCAGCCCCCGACTAGCGGGAGGAGATACGCAGTATTTT | CASSPRLAGGDTQYF | TRBJ2-3 | TRBV7-2 | 15 | TRBD2 | NA
TGTGCCAGCAGCTTGGCCCTGGCTAGCGGGGACAATACGCAGTATTTT | CASSLALASGDNTQYF | TRBJ2-3 | TRBV5-6 | 16 | TRBD2 | NA